The rows below give T cell receptor beta chains drawn from one sample of a study of blood T cell repertoires in COVID-19. Measured with immunoSEQ multiplex PCR; TCRdb has only the in-frame clones, and not every one. The profile shows around 150,000 clones, 92% of them singletons. The sample was peripheral blood. These receptors were taken from a young man with COVID-19, enrolled during active disease. Both conserved end residues are part of each CDR3. A D gene is named only where the DNA matches it firmly. Not all rows give a size; the values are once, few, many and, for expanded clones, a class.

d_gene	v_gene	j_gene	abundance	CDR3nt	CDR3aa
-	TRBV6-5	TRBJ1-2	once	TGTGCCAGCAGTTACTCGTTCAGGGGCATCTATGGCTACACCTTC	CASSYSFRGIYGYTF
TRBD1	TRBV27	TRBJ2-5	-	TGTGCCAGCAGTACAATTACGACAGGGTTAGAGACCCAGTACTTC	CASSTITTGLETQYF
TRBD2	TRBV18	TRBJ2-7	-	TGTGCCAGCTCACCAGGGGCGGGGGTTCTCTACGAGCAGTACTTC	CASSPGAGVLYEQYF
TRBD1	TRBV9	TRBJ1-1	-	TGTGCCAGCAGCGTGAAAGACAGGGAGAACACTGAAGCTTTCTTT	CASSVKDRENTEAFF
-	TRBV6-5	TRBJ1-3	-	TGTGCCAGCAGTTACTCTGGGGCCGGAAACACCATATATTTT	CASSYSGAGNTIYF
TRBD1	TRBV5-1	TRBJ1-3	-	TGCGCCAGCACCAGGACAGGGGGCTTTTCTGGAAACACCATATATTTT	CASTRTGGFSGNTIYF
TRBD1	TRBV7-2	TRBJ2-7	-	TGTGCCAGCAGCTCCCGGGACAGGGGATTGAATGAGCAGTACTTC	CASSSRDRGLNEQYF
-	TRBV24-1	TRBJ2-5	-	TGTGCCACCAGTGATGCCCGGGACACTTTTCAAGAGACCCAGTACTTC	CATSDARDTFQETQYF
TRBD2	TRBV5-4	TRBJ2-1	few	TGTGCCAGCAGCCCGGGACTAGAGATCTACAATGAGCAGTTCTTC	CASSPGLEIYNEQFF
-	TRBV4-3	TRBJ2-7	-	TGCGCCAGCAGCCAAGATTTCCAGGGAAGGCAGTACTTC	CASSQDFQGRQYF
-	TRBV4-3	TRBJ1-5	-	TGCGCCAGCAGCCAACAGGGAGGGCAGCCCCAGCATTTT	CASSQQGGQPQHF
-	TRBV5-1	TRBJ1-1	-	TGCGCCAGCAGCGCTAGCAGCCGAGGCCTAACGAACACTGAAGCTTTCTTT	CASSASSRGLTNTEAFF
-	TRBV5-5	TRBJ1-5	-	TGTGCCAGCAGTGAGGGTTATAGCAATCAGCCCCAGCATTTT	CASSEGYSNQPQHF
TRBD2	TRBV19	TRBJ2-3	-	TGTGCCAGTAGTATTGCGGGAGTCACAGATACGCAGTATTTT	CASSIAGVTDTQYF
TRBD2	TRBV28	TRBJ2-7	-	TGTGCCAGCAGTTTAGTATGGGCGGGAGGAGGAAACGAGCAGTACTTC	CASSLVWAGGGNEQYF
TRBD2	TRBV6-5	TRBJ2-7	few	TGTGCCAGCAGTTACGGAACTAGCGGGGGATCCTACGAGCAGTACTTC	CASSYGTSGGSYEQYF
TRBD2	TRBV2	TRBJ2-2	-	TGTGCCAGCAGGGGGACTAGCGGGGGAGGCGGGGAGCTGTTTTTT	CASRGTSGGGGELFF
-	TRBV5-8	TRBJ1-5	-	TGTGCCAGCAGCTTAGGGGTCGTTCAGCCCCAGCATTTT	CASSLGVVQPQHF
TRBD2	TRBV7-6	TRBJ2-3	-	TGTGCCAGCAGCTTAATTGTAGCGGGGGACCTAGGTACGCAGTATTTT	CASSLIVAGDLGTQYF
TRBD1	TRBV10-3	TRBJ2-7	-	TGTGCCATCAGGGCCGGGACAGGGGTCTACGAGCAGTACTTC	CAIRAGTGVYEQYF
-	TRBV24-1	TRBJ2-2	-	TGTGCCACCAGTGGGACAGTACTAAACACCGGGGAGCTGTTTTTT	CATSGTVLNTGELFF
TRBD1	TRBV5-5	TRBJ1-3	-	TGTGCCAGCAGCTCCGGGACAGGCTACTCTGGAAACACCATATATTTT	CASSSGTGYSGNTIYF
-	TRBV5-4	TRBJ2-3	-	TGTGCCAGCAGCCAGGACTCATATACGCAGTATTTT	CASSQDSYTQYF
TRBD2	TRBV10-3	TRBJ2-3	-	TGTGCCATCAGTGAGTCGATGGCTAGCGGGGGGGTATATACGCAGTATTTT	CAISESMASGGVYTQYF
-	TRBV19	TRBJ1-6	-	TGTGCCAGTAGTTCCCGCCGGGACATTAATTCACCCCTCCACTTT	CASSSRRDINSPLHF
TRBD1	TRBV7-3	TRBJ1-2	-	TGTGCCAGCAGCCCAAGACAGGGTGCCCGGGGTGGCTACACCTTC	CASSPRQGARGGYTF
-	TRBV30	TRBJ2-5	few	TGTGCCTGGAGTACCGGGGTATCGGGAACAGAGACCCAGTACTTC	CAWSTGVSGTETQYF
-	TRBV25-1	TRBJ1-1	once	TGTGCCAGCAGTGAGGGGGGGAACACTGAAGCTTTCTTT	CASSEGGNTEAFF
-	TRBV3-1/TRBV3-2	TRBJ2-5	-	TGTGCCAGCAGCCAAGATAGGACTATACGAGAAGAGACCCAGTACTTC	CASSQDRTIREETQYF
TRBD1	TRBV19	TRBJ1-2	-	TGTGCCAGTAGTAGGGGACAGATTCAGAACTATGGCTACACCTTC	CASSRGQIQNYGYTF
TRBD1	TRBV4-1	TRBJ1-5	-	TGCGCCAGCAGCCCCGATGGACAGGGCCGCAATCAGCCCCAGCATTTT	CASSPDGQGRNQPQHF
-	TRBV6-5	TRBJ2-5	-	TGTGCCAGCAACCCCGGGACACTTAAAGAGACCCAGTACTTC	CASNPGTLKETQYF
-	TRBV7-8	TRBJ2-5	-	TGTGCCAGCAGCTCGCAAGAGACCCAGTACTTC	CASSSQETQYF
TRBD2	TRBV13	TRBJ2-1	-	TGTGCCAGCAGCTTAGGGGGACTACCGTTCTACAATGAGCAGTTCTTC	CASSLGGLPFYNEQFF
-	TRBV19	TRBJ2-5	few	TGTGCCAGTAGTATCATCGGGGGTGGGTTCCGAGAGACCCAGTACTTC	CASSIIGGGFRETQYF
TRBD1	TRBV6-5	TRBJ2-2	few	TGTGCCAGCAGCCTCCACGGACAGGCAACCGGGGAGCTGTTTTTT	CASSLHGQATGELFF
-	TRBV18	TRBJ2-7	-	TGTGCCAGCTCACCTCTCGAAGTCAGGGACGAGCAGTACTTC	CASSPLEVRDEQYF
TRBD1	TRBV6-5	TRBJ1-1	-	TGTGCCAGTATCAGGGGGCTCGGGAACACTGAAGCTTTCTTT	CASIRGLGNTEAFF
TRBD2	TRBV7-8	TRBJ2-7	-	TGTGCCAGCAGCCCTCTAGCGGGAGGGCGGGGCGAGCAGTACTTC	CASSPLAGGRGEQYF
-	TRBV19	TRBJ1-6	-	TGTGCCAGTAGTGTTTACAGGGATTATAATTCACCCCTCCACTTT	CASSVYRDYNSPLHF
TRBD1	TRBV5-1	TRBJ1-2	-	TGCGCCAGCAGCCAGGGACAGGAATTTAACTATGGCTACACCTTC	CASSQGQEFNYGYTF
-	TRBV5-1	TRBJ1-6	-	TGCGCCAGCAGCTTGGAAGGGGCAGTTAATTCACCCCTCCACTTT	CASSLEGAVNSPLHF